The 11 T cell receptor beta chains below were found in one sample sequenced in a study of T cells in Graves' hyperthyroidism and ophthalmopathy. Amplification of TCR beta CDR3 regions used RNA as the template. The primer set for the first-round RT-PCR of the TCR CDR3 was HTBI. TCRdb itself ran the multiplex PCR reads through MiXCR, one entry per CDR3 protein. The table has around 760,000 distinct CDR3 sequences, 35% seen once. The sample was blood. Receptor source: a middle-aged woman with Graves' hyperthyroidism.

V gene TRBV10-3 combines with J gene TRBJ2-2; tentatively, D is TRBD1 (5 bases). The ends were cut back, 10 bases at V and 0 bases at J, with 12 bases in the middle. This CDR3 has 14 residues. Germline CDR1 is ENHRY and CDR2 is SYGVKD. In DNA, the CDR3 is TGTGCCACCGTAACAGGTTCGAACACCGGGGAGCTGTTTTTT. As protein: CATVTGSNTGELFF.

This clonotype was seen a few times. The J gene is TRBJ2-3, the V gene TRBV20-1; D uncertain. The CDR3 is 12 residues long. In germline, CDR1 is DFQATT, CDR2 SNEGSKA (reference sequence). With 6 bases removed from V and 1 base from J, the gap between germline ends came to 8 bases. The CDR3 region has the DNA TGCAGTGCCCCCCAAGGCACAGATACGCAGTATTTT. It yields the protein CSAPQGTDTQYF.

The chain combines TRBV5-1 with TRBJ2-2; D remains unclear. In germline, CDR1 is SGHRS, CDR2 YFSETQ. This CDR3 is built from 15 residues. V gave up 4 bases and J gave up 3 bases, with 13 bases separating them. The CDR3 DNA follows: TGCGCCAGCAGCCAAGGGCAGGAGTACACCGGGGAGCTGTTTTTT. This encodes CASSQGQEYTGELFF.

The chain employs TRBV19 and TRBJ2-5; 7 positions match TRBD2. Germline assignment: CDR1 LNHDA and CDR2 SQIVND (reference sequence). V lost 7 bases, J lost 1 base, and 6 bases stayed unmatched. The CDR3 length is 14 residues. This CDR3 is CASIAVAGQETQYF. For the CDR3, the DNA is TGTGCCAGTATTGCGGTAGCGGGCCAAGAGACCCAGTACTTC.

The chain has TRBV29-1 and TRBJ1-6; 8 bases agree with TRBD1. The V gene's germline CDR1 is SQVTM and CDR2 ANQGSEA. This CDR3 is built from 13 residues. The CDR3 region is CSIGQGGNSPLHF. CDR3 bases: TGCAGTATCGGACAGGGAGGGAATTCACCCCTCCACTTT.

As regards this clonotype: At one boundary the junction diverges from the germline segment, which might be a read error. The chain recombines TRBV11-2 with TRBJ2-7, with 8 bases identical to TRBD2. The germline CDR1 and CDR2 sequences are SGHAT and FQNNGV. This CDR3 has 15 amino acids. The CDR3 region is CGSSLAGGGADEQYF. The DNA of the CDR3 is TGTGGCAGCAGCTTGGCCGGGGGGGGCGCGGATGAGCAGTACTTC.

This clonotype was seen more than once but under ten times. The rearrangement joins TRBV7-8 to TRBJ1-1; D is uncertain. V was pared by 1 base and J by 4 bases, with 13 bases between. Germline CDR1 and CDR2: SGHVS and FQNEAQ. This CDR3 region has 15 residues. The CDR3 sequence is CASSLDGTQGTEAFF. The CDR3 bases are TGTGCCAGCAGCTTAGACGGCACCCAAGGCACTGAAGCTTTCTTT.

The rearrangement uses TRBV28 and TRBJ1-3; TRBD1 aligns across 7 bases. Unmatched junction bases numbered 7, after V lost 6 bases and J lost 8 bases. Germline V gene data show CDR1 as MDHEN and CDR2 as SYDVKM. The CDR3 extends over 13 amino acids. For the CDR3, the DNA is TGTGCCAGCAGGCCCGAGGGGGCACACACCATATATTTT. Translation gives CASRPEGAHTIYF.

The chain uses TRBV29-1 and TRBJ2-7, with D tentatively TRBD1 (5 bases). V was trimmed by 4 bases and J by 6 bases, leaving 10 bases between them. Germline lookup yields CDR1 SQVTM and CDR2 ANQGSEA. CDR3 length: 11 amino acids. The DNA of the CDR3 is TGCAGCGTTGGTAGGGGTGTCGAGCAGTACTTC. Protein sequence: CSVGRGVEQYF.

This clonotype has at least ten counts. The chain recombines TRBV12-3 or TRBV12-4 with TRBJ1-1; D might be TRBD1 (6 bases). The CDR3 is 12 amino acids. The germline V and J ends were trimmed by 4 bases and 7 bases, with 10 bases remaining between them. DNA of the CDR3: TGTGCCAGCAGTTCCGGGACACTTGAAGCTTTCTTT. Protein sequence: CASSSGTLEAFF.

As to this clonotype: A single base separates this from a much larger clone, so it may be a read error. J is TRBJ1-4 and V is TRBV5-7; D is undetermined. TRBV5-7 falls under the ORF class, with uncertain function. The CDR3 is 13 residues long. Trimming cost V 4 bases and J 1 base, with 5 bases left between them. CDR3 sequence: CASSKGTNEKLFF. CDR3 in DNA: TGTGCCAGCAGCAAGGGAACTAATGAAAAACTGTTTTTT.